This TCR beta chain came from a study of human versus mouse CDR3 diversity and MHC coevolution. Overall study results and limits: Roughly 1.5 million TCR beta clonotypes were estimated for humans, the largest repertoire. Human T cells underwent selection on a handful of different MHC II alleles. The lowest clonal inequality scores came from most of the three human donors.

Note on this clone: What it recognizes is unknown.

Cells were CD45RO-negative CD62L-positive naive CD4 T cells sorted from PBMCs. Generated by immunoSEQ multiplex PCR, the TCRdb table keeps only in-frame clones and is missing some. The sample contains around 74,000 clones, 85% to 95% of which appear only once. CDR3 size: 14 residues. The V end was cut by 0 bases, the J end by 2 bases, with 9 bases between. Germline CDR1 and CDR2: SGHDT and YYEEEE. The rearrangement uses TRBV5-6 and TRBJ2-7, with D unresolved. Sequencing was done on a sample of naive CD4+ T cells from blood. Subset in this sample: CD45RO-negative CD62L-positive naive CD4 T cells. This clonotype originated in a person aged 30 to 70 in good health. The CDR3 region has the DNA TGTGCCAGCAGCTTGGCTCAGAACACCTACGAGCAGTACTTC. Protein product: CASSLAQNTYEQYF.